The entry below gives a single T cell receptor beta chain sequence along with its context. The target antigen is unknown. The sample comes from a study of T cell responses to AZD1222 COVID-19 vaccine. Broader study findings: Possibly, clonal diversity was underestimated; donors were largely white British and included more females. Nearly half of spike-specific TCRs reportedly target variant regions that are unmutated in the B.1.351 and B.1.1.7 variants. AZD1222 recipients seropositive at baseline numbered only five to seven. Vaccine-related CD4 TCRs covered spike, predominating at 160-218 and 743-854.

The method was immunoSEQ multiplex PCR; TCRdb's version includes in-frame clones alone and lacks a portion of them. The data show around 120,000 clones, roughly 91% seen once. CDR1 is SGHVS and CDR2 is FQNEAQ in the germline V gene. Trimming cost V 5 bases and J 9 bases, with 14 bases left between them. This CDR3 spans 13 amino acids. The J gene is TRBJ1-5, the V gene TRBV7-8; no firm D call. The source material was peripheral blood, sampled 28 days after the second AZD1222 dose. The clonotype originates from an adult who received the AZD1222 COVID-19 vaccine. This CDR3 reads CASSPDERMPQHF. CDR3 coding DNA: TGTGCCAGCAGCCCCGATGAGAGGATGCCCCAGCATTTT.